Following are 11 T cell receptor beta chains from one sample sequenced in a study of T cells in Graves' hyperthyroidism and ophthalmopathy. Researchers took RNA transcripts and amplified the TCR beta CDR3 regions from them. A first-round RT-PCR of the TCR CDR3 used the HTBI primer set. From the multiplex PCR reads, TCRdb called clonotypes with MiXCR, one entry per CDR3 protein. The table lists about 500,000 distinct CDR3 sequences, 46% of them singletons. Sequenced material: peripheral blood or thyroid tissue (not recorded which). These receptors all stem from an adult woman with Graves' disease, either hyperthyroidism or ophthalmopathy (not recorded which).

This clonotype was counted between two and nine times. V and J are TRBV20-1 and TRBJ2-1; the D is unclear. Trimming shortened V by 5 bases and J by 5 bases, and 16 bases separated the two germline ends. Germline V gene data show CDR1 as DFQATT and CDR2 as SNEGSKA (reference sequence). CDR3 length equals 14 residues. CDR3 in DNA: TGCAGTGCTCCTACAGAATTATCGAACAATGAGCAGTTCTTC. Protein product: CSAPTELSNNEQFF.

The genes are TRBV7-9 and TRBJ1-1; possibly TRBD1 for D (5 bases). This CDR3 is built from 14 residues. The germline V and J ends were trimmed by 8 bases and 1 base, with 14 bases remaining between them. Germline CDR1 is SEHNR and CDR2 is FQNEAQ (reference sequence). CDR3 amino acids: CASGARTANTEAFF. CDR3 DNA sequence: TGTGCCAGCGGGGCCAGGACGGCGAACACTGAAGCTTTCTTT.

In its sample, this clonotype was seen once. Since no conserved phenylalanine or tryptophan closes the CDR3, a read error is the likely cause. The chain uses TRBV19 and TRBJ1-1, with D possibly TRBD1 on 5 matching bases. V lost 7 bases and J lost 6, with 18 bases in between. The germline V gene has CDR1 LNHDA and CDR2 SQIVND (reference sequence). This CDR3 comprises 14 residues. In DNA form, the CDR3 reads TGTGCCAGTACCCCATGGGAGGGGAGGCCTGAAGCTTTCTCT. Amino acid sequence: CASTPWEGRPEAFS.

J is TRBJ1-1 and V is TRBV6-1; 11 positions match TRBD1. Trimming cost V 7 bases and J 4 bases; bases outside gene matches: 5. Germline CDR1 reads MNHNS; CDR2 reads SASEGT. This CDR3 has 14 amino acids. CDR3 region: CASNKGQGGTEAFF. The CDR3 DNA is TGTGCCAGCAACAAGGGACAGGGGGGCACTGAAGCTTTCTTT.

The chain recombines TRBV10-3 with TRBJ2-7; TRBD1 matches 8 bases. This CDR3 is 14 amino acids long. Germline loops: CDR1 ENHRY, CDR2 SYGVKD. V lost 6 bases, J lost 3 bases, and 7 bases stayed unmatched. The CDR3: CAIRTDRGDYEQYF. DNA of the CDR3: TGTGCCATCAGGACCGACAGGGGTGACTACGAGCAGTACTTC.

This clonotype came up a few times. CDR3 residues: CASSGLGSSGNTIYF. The CDR3 bases are TGTGCCAGCAGTGGACTAGGTTCCTCGGGAAACACCATATATTTT. V and J are TRBV25-1 and TRBJ1-3; D not certain. CDR1 is MGHDK and CDR2 is SYGVNS in the germline V gene. This CDR3 contains 15 residues. The V and J ends lost 4 bases and 4 bases respectively, with 14 bases between them.

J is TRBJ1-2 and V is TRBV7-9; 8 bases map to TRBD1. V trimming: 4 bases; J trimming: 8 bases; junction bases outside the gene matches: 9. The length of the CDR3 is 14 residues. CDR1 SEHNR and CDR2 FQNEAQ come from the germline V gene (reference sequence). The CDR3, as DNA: TGTGCCAGCAGCTCAGATCAGGGGGCGCGGGGCTACACCTTC. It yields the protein CASSSDQGARGYTF.

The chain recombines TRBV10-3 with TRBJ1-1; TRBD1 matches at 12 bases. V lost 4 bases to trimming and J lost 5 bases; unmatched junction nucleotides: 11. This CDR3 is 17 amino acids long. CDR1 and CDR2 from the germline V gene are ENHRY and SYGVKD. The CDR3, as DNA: TGTGCCATCAGTGGAACCGGGACAGGGGGCGTACGGACTGAAGCTTTCTTT. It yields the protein CAISGTGTGGVRTEAFF.

This chain's CDR3 is CASSAGGRNSPLHF. The DNA of the CDR3 is TGTGCCAGCAGTGCGGGGGGGCGGAATTCACCCCTCCACTTT. The chain carries TRBV2 and TRBJ1-6; D is perhaps TRBD1 (6 bases). The CDR3 runs to 14 residues. The germline V and J ends were trimmed by 4 bases and 7 bases, with 11 bases remaining between them. Looked up from germline, CDR1 is SNHLY and CDR2 is FYNNEI.

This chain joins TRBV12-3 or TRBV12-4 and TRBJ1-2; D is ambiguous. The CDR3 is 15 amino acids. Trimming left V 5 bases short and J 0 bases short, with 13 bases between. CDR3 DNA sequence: TGTGCCAGCAGTCCCGCGGCAGCGACTAACTATGGCTACACCTTC. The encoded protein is CASSPAAATNYGYTF.

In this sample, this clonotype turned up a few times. CDR3 sequence reads: CASRERQGDGYTF. The CDR3 nucleotides read TGTGCCAGCAGAGAGAGACAGGGGGATGGCTACACCTTC. This chain joins TRBV6-2 or TRBV6-3 and TRBJ1-2; 9 bases map to TRBD1. The CDR3 loop spans 13 amino acids. From germline, CDR1 is MNHEY and CDR2 SVGEGT. V was pared by 6 bases and J by 6 bases, with 5 bases of the junction left unmatched.